The 8 T cell receptor beta chains presented below share a single source sample, sequenced in a study of T-cell reconstitution after alpha-beta-depleted transplantation in children. TCRbeta library preparation incorporated unique molecular identifiers. TCRdb re-called the PCR reads with MiXCR, one entry per CDR3 protein. The sample yields approximately 520,000 distinct CDR3 sequences, 32% seen once. The source material was PBMCs from the stem cell graft donor, sampled from the stem cell graft. The origin of the receptors is a human donor who donated a stem cell graft to a child with aplastic anemia.

This chain joins TRBV5-1 and TRBJ2-7, with D possibly matching TRBD2 (5 bases). Germline V lookup: CDR1 SGHRS, CDR2 YFSETQ. This CDR3 is built from 16 residues. Trimming pared 0 bases from V and 6 bases from J, leaving 19 bases between. Written as DNA, the CDR3 is TGCGCCAGCAGCTTGGCCCCCAGTGCGGAGGTATCCGAGCAGTACGTC. It translates to CASSLAPSAEVSEQYV.

The chain joins TRBV12-3 or TRBV12-4 to TRBJ2-5, with 13 bases that match TRBD2. The V gene end was trimmed by 5 bases and the J gene end by 7 bases; junction bases not matched to a gene: 10. The CDR3 consists of 16 residues. The CDR3 region is CASSRRTSGRSGTQYF. CDR3 sequence (DNA): TGTGCCAGCAGTCGACGGACTAGCGGGAGATCGGGGACCCAGTACTTC.

In this sample, this clonotype turned up a few times. The chain joins TRBV10-3 to TRBJ2-1, with 7 bases that match TRBD1. Germline V gene lookup returns CDR1 ENHRY and CDR2 SYGVKD. This CDR3 is built from 14 residues. With 8 bases clipped from V and 3 bases from J, the junction kept 7 bases outside the gene matches. CDR3 region: CAIHGDSNYNEQFF. CDR3 sequence (DNA): TGTGCCATCCATGGGGACAGTAACTACAATGAGCAGTTCTTC.

The chain combines TRBV5-1 with TRBJ2-7, with D perhaps TRBD1 or TRBD2 (5 bases each). This CDR3 spans 15 amino acids. V gave up 2 bases and J gave up 5 bases, with 17 bases separating them. Germline V CDR1 and CDR2: SGHRS, YFSETQ. The DNA for the CDR3 is TGCGCCAGCAGCTTAAACCGGGACCTTCTAGACGAGCAGTACTTC. Its translation is CASSLNRDLLDEQYF.

The chain is built from TRBV5-1 and TRBJ2-1; 9 bases agree with TRBD2. The CDR3 totals 14 residues. J lost 7 bases, V lost 2 bases, and 4 bases had no gene match. Germline CDR1 reads SGHRS; CDR2 reads YFSETQ. The CDR3 DNA reads as TGCGCCAGCAGCTTAATCCTAGCGGGAAATGAGCAGTTCTTC. Its protein is CASSLILAGNEQFF.

Only a few counts were recorded for this clonotype. A junction boundary mismatches the germline segment, possibly from a read error. V is TRBV12-3 or TRBV12-4 and J is TRBJ1-2; TRBD1 aligns across 8 bases. The CDR3 loop spans 12 amino acids. DNA of the CDR3: TGTGCCAGCAGTTTCTCCGGCAGGGGGCCTGCCTTC. Protein: CASSFSGRGPAF.

This clonotype was observed a handful of times. This chain uses TRBV28 with TRBJ2-7; perhaps TRBD1 as D (6 bases). V shed 7 bases and J shed 1 base, with 8 bases lying between them. Germline V gene lookup returns CDR1 MDHEN and CDR2 SYDVKM. The CDR3 sequence is 12 residues long. CDR3 protein: CASMDSSYEQYF. The DNA of the CDR3 is TGTGCCAGCATGGACAGTTCCTACGAGCAGTACTTC.

The J gene is TRBJ2-7, the V gene TRBV7-8, with no clear D. Germline V CDR1 and CDR2: SGHVS, FQNEAQ. Trimming took 5 bases from V and 1 from J, leaving 15 bases between them. This CDR3 is 15 amino acids long. CDR3 residues: CASSLHWIPSYEQYF. The CDR3 region has the DNA TGTGCCAGCAGCCTTCACTGGATCCCTTCCTACGAGCAGTACTTC.